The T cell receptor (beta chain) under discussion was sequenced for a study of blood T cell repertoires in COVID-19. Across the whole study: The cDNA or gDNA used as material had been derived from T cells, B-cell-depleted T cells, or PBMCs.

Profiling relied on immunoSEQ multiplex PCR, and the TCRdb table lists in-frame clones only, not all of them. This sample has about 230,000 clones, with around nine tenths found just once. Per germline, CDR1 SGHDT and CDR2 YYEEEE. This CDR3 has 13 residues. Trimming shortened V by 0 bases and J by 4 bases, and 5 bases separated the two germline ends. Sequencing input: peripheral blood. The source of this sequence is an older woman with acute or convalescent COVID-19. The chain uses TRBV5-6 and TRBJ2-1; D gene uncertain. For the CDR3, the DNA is TGTGCCAGCAGCTTGGATCTGTACAATGAGCAGTTCTTC. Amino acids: CASSLDLYNEQFF.